Following are 16 T cell receptor beta chains from one sample sequenced in a study of OX40 agonist ivuxolimab in advanced cancers. The method was immunoSEQ multiplex PCR; TCRdb's version includes in-frame clones alone and lacks a portion of them. The profile shows about 83,000 clones, around nine tenths of them singletons. The sequencing here drew on CD4+ or CD8+ T cells sorted from blood, taken in a trial of the OX40 agonist ivuxolimab. The receptors stem from an adult with an advanced solid tumor such as melanoma, head and neck, liver or kidney cancer.

The genes are TRBV11-3 and TRBJ2-7, with TRBD2 identical over 7 bases. V dropped 2 bases and J dropped 3; count of bases not matched to a gene: 13. CDR1 SGHNT and CDR2 YENEEA come from the germline V gene. This CDR3 contains 17 residues. CDR3 bases: TGTGCCAGCAGCTTAATGGGGAGCGGGGCGGCTTTCTACGAGCAGTACTTC. This sequence encodes CASSLMGSGAAFYEQYF.

This clone has only a few counts. This chain connects TRBV9 to TRBJ1-1, with unresolved D. In germline, CDR1 is SGDLS, CDR2 YYNGEE. The CDR3 is made up of 17 amino acids. Trimming cost V 3 bases and J 1 base, with 19 bases left between them. The CDR3 sequence is CASSALRGGRRNTEAFF. CDR3 DNA: TGTGCCAGCAGCGCCCTCCGTGGAGGGAGGCGGAACACTGAAGCTTTCTTT.

The rearrangement uses TRBV28 and TRBJ1-1; perhaps TRBD1 as D (5 bases). V lost 6 bases to trimming and J lost 5 bases, with 10 bases between them. CDR1 is MDHEN and CDR2 is SYDVKM in the germline V gene. The CDR3 has 12 amino acids. The CDR3 loop is CASRTPGTEAFF. The DNA of the CDR3 is TGTGCCAGCAGAACCCCAGGGACTGAAGCTTTCTTT.

The J gene is TRBJ1-2, the V gene TRBV5-1; D not resolved. The CDR3 sequence is 14 residues long. Germline-derived CDR1 and CDR2 are SGHRS and YFSETQ. The V end was cut by 0 bases, the J end by 1 base, with 7 bases between. The DNA for the CDR3 is TGCGCCAGCAGCTTGGGGCGGGGTAACTATGGCTACACCTTC. It codes for CASSLGRGNYGYTF.

The J gene is TRBJ2-1, the V gene TRBV11-3; 15 bases match TRBD2. From germline, CDR1 is SGHNT and CDR2 YENEEA. Trimming at V came to 1 base and at J to 3 bases, leaving 1 base not matched to a gene. The CDR3 is 17 amino acids. For the CDR3, the DNA is TGTGCCAGCAGCTTAGGGACTAGCGGGGGGGGCTACAATGAGCAGTTCTTC. As protein: CASSLGTSGGGYNEQFF.

The rearrangement links TRBV9 to TRBJ1-4, with 9 bases fitting TRBD1. The CDR3 contains 14 residues. With 6 bases clipped from V and 6 bases from J, the junction kept 6 bases outside the gene matches. CDR1 SGDLS and CDR2 YYNGEE come from the germline V gene. Here the CDR3 reads CASTATGGDEKLFF. The CDR3 DNA reads TGTGCCAGCACCGCGACAGGGGGGGATGAAAAACTGTTTTTT.

The chain is built from TRBV6-5 and TRBJ1-1, with 7 bases that match TRBD1. V dropped 2 bases and J dropped 7; count of bases not matched to a gene: 7. The CDR3 is made up of 14 amino acids. From germline, CDR1 is MNHEY and CDR2 SVGAGI. The CDR3 loop reads CASSYRQGGGEAFF. The CDR3 DNA reads as TGTGCCAGCAGTTACAGACAGGGAGGGGGTGAAGCTTTCTTT.

This chain connects TRBV11-2 to TRBJ1-1; no firm D call. This CDR3 is 13 amino acids long. V shed 5 bases and J shed 0 bases, with 7 bases lying between them. Germline-derived CDR1 and CDR2 are SGHAT and FQNNGV. CDR3 loop: CASSPHMNTEAFF. In DNA form, the CDR3 reads TGTGCCAGCAGCCCGCACATGAACACTGAAGCTTTCTTT.

The V gene is TRBV19, the J gene TRBJ2-6, with D unresolved. Germline lookup yields CDR1 LNHDA and CDR2 SQIVND (reference sequence). The CDR3 covers 15 residues. Trimming cost V 7 bases and J 1 base, with 11 bases left between them. This CDR3 is CASTLLVSGANVLTF. The CDR3, as DNA: TGTGCCAGTACCCTCCTCGTGTCTGGGGCCAACGTCCTGACTTTC. Together with reference TRBV19 and TRBJ2-6, the CDR3 gives the full variable domain: DGGITQSPKYLFRKEGQNVTLSCEQNLNHDAMYWYRQDPGQGLRLIYYSQIVNDFQKGDIAEGYSVSREKKESFPLTVTSAQKNPTAFYLCASTLLVSGANVLTFGAGSRLTVL.

The chain joins TRBV14 to TRBJ2-1, with 7 nucleotides matching TRBD2. V shed 8 bases, J shed 14 bases, and the junction held 15 bases outside the gene matches. CDR1 and CDR2 from the germline V gene are SGHDN and FVKESK. This CDR3 region has 13 residues. The CDR3 coding sequence is TGTGCCAGCGGGCTAGCGGCAACCGGGGGAAAGTTCTTC. This encodes CASGLAATGGKFF. Full variable domain (remainder filled in from reference TRBV14 and TRBJ2-1): EAGVTQFPSHSVIEKGQTVTLRCDPISGHDNLYWYRRVMGKEIKFLLHFVKESKQDESGMPNNRFLAERTGGTYSTLKVQPAELEDSGVYFCASGLAATGGKFFGPGTRLTVL.

The rearrangement uses TRBV19 and TRBJ2-5, with TRBD2 matching 9 bases. The CDR3 is 14 amino acids. Unmatched junction bases numbered 5, after V lost 8 bases and J lost 1 base. Germline V gene data show CDR1 as LNHDA and CDR2 as SQIVND (reference sequence). The CDR3 spells CASSSGEIQETQYF. In DNA, the CDR3 is TGTGCCAGTTCTAGCGGGGAGATCCAAGAGACCCAGTACTTC. Using reference TRBV19 and TRBJ2-5 for the parts outside the CDR3, the full variable domain is DGGITQSPKYLFRKEGQNVTLSCEQNLNHDAMYWYRQDPGQGLRLIYYSQIVNDFQKGDIAEGYSVSREKKESFPLTVTSAQKNPTAFYLCASSSGEIQETQYFGPGTRLLVL.

The chain carries TRBV4-3 and TRBJ2-7, with D possibly TRBD2 on 6 matching bases. CDR1 and CDR2 (germline): LGHNA, YSLEER. Trimming removed 3 bases from V and 4 bases from J, with 13 bases in between. The CDR3 has 14 residues. CDR3 protein: CASSQMGLPYEQYF. The CDR3 nucleotides are TGCGCCAGCAGCCAGATGGGACTTCCATACGAGCAGTACTTC.

V and J are TRBV19 and TRBJ1-5, with 9 bases aligning to TRBD1. Germline CDR1 is LNHDA and CDR2 is SQIVND (reference sequence). V was pared by 6 bases and J by 6 bases, with 9 bases of the junction left unmatched. This CDR3 contains 15 residues. This CDR3 is CASSKGTGYGQPQHF. In DNA form, the CDR3 reads TGTGCCAGTAGCAAAGGGACAGGGTATGGTCAGCCCCAGCATTTT.

The table lists this clone with a few counts. The CDR3 DNA sequence: TGTGCCAGCAGCTTAGCGATATATCGGGGGGGGACCCAGTACTTC. Translating gives CASSLAIYRGGTQYF. V usage is TRBV7-8 and J usage is TRBJ2-5; TRBD2 aligns across 8 bases. Germline CDR1 reads SGHVS; CDR2 reads FQNEAQ. This CDR3 has 15 amino acids. The trim removed 0 bases at V and 7 bases at J, leaving 7 bases unmatched.

The chain uses TRBV28 and TRBJ2-3; unclear D gene. Trimming stripped 5 bases from V and 0 bases from J, with 15 bases between. Germline V gene sequence: CDR1 MDHEN, CDR2 SYDVKM. The CDR3 loop spans 16 amino acids. The CDR3 sequence: CASSLTTTSSTDTQYF. The CDR3 DNA reads TGTGCCAGCAGTCTAACGACAACCTCTAGCACAGATACGCAGTATTTT.

This clone was seen only once. The genes are TRBV2 and TRBJ1-2, with 10 bases fitting TRBD1. CDR3 size: 13 residues. Germline CDR1 reads SNHLY; CDR2 reads FYNNEI. With V trimmed by 5 bases and J by 8 bases, 5 bases remained unmatched. Here the CDR3 reads CASSWTGGEGYTF. The CDR3 nucleotides read TGTGCCAGCAGTTGGACAGGGGGAGAAGGCTACACCTTC.